Sequencing of this T cell receptor (beta chain) was carried out in a study of blood T cell repertoires in COVID-19. This clone was recorded only once. While infection was still active, Seattle patients were enrolled and then followed longitudinally. Repertoires were generated with immunoSEQ multiplex PCR, while TCRdb's copy carries only in-frame clones and drops some. Of about 190,000 clones listed, approximately 86% were seen once; the top ten hold approximately 7%. This TCR was sampled from a man older than 75 with COVID-19, enrolled during active disease. Input material: peripheral blood.

The CDR3 reads CASSPSGPYEQYF. Here the CDR3 DNA reads TGTGCCAGCAGCCCCTCAGGGCCCTACGAGCAGTACTTC. This chain connects TRBV3-1 (or the pseudogene TRBV3-2) to TRBJ2-7; D may be TRBD1 (5 bases). V was shortened by 4 bases and J by 2 bases, with 9 bases between the two germline ends. There are 13 residues in the CDR3. The germline gives CDR1 LGHDT, CDR2 YNNKEL (reference sequence).